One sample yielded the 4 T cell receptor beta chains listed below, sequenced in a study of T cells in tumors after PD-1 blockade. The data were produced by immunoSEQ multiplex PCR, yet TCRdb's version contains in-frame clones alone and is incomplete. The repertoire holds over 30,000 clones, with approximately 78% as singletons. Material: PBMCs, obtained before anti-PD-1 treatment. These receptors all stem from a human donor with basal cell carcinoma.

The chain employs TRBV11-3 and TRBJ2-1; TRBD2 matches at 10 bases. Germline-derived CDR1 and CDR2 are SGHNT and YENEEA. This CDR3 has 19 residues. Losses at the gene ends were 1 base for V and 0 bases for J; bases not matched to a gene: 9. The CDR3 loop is CASSLGVAGGWSSYNEQFF. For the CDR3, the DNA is TGTGCCAGCAGCTTAGGGGTAGCGGGGGGCTGGAGCTCCTACAATGAGCAGTTCTTC.

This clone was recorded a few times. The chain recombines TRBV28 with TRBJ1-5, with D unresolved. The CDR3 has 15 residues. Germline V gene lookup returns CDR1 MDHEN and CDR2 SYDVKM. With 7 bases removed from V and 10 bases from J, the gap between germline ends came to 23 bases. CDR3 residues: CASTRPLSDGEPQHF. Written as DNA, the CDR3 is TGTGCCAGCACGCGACCCCTTTCGGACGGCGAACCCCAGCATTTT.

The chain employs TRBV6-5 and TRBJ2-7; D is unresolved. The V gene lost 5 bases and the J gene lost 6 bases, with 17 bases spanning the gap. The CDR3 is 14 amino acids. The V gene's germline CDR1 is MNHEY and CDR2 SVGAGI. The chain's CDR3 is CASSRLGPGREQYF. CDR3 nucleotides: TGTGCCAGCAGTCGACTGGGCCCAGGCCGCGAGCAGTACTTC.

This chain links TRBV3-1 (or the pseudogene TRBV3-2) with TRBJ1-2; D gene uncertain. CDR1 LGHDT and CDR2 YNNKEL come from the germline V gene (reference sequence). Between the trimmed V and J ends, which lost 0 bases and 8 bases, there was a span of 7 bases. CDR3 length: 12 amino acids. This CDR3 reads CASSQEGGGYTF. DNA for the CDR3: TGTGCCAGCAGCCAAGAGGGAGGAGGCTACACCTTC.